This T cell receptor (beta chain) came from a study of T cell responses to AZD1222 COVID-19 vaccine (dated by TCRdb to the early 2020s). Regarding the research as a whole: Because spike-specific TCR depth and breadth did not differ between the two schedules, AZD1222 recipients who got a second dose at roughly 4 weeks were pooled with those who got a second dose at roughly 12 weeks. Trial participants were enrolled by age into subgroups of 18-55, 56-69 and 70-plus years, and roughly 150, 30 and 60 TCR-sequenced participants, respectively, were included in these subgroups. A total of approximately 230 trial participants underwent TCR sequencing, of whom 207 received two doses of AZD1222 and some 25 received two doses of the MenACWY control vaccine.

V is pared back by 4 bases and J by 3 bases, with 10 bases lying between the germline termini. CDR1 and CDR2 are drawn from the germline V gene: SNHLY, FYNNEI. Taken from cysteine to phenylalanine, the CDR3 has 14 residues. Kept here is only the CDR3 DNA, which spans 42 bases and is read in frame from base 1. As concerns this clone: Its recognized antigen is unknown. Nothing much larger sits one base from this clone, and base qualities are not available.

The CDR3 regions of human TCRbeta chains were subjected to immunosequencing. In the paper's pipeline: Repertoire TCRs were checked for matches against a reference library of SARS-CoV-2-specific TCRs that had been generated using the MIRA antigen-specificity platform. Breadth was defined as the fraction of unique TCRs that were SARS-CoV-2-associated, and depth was defined as the fraction of total T cells that were SARS-CoV-2-associated. Each spike-specific TCR was assigned to its reactive spike region and to a CD4 or CD8 class using the MIRA data. Log10-transformed breadth and depth values were compared by one-way ANOVA with Sidak's multiple comparisons tests. TCRdb carries this immuneACCESS record with in-frame sequences only. Its versions omit some clonotypes, under half of them owing to an unresolved V gene in the studies checked, with the rest unexplained. The DNA gave D and trimming, while V, J and clone size come from that table. Present in this sample are 100,000 to 150,000 clones, approximately 88% of which were seen just once. Jointly, the top ten make up 3.5% to 5% of the sample.

Results the study describes overall, beyond this receptor: Conclusions about previously exposed vaccinees are limited because only 5 or 6 AZD1222 recipients were SARS-CoV-2 seropositive at baseline. Vaccine-associated CD4 TCRs spanned the whole spike protein, with dominant responses in regions 160-218 and 743-854. No day 14 peak-response samples were available, so repertoires were characterized only after the peak T cell response. In the small 56-69-year group, the increase in depth fell short of significance, most likely because of low power. Participants were mostly white British, with more females than males. The authors suggested clonal diversity may have been underestimated. After two AZD1222 doses, both the breadth and the depth of spike-specific TCRs were significantly higher than at day 0 and than in MenACWY recipients. Nearly half of unique spike-specific TCRs reportedly recognized epitopes outside regions mutated in the B.1.351 and B.1.1.7 variants.

Per the publication, the time point label means: baseline before first vaccination. The vaccinee samples were drawn from two UK trials, COV001 and COV002, one of which was a single-blind randomized controlled phase 2/3 trial testing AZD1222 (ChAdOx1 nCoV-19) in healthy adults. Trial participant PBMC samples were collected at day 0 and day 28 after the second dose for TCRbeta chain sequencing. The sequence derives from an adult in good health. Rearrangement joined TRBV2 to TRBJ2-1, with a weak D call of TRBD2 (6 bases match). The source was peripheral blood, collected on day 0 of AZD1222 vaccination. The nucleotide sequence reads TGTGCCAGCAGTGGTAGCGGCTTCTACAATGAGCAGTTCTTC. Its coded protein is CASSGSGFYNEQFF. The reference TRBV2 and TRBJ2-1 proteins fill in what lies around the CDR3, so the full variable domain reads EPEVTQTPSHQVTQMGQEVILRCVPISNHLYFYWYRQILGQKVEFLVSFYNNEISEKSEIFDDQFSVERPDGSNFTLKIRSTKLEDSAMYFCASSGSGFYNEQFFGPGTRLTVL.